A selection of T cell receptor beta chains follows, all from one sample in a study of cytomegalovirus exposure and HLA in healthy donors. Assay: immunoSEQ multiplex PCR; the TCRdb copy retains only in-frame clones and omits some. The data hold about 110,000 clones, with about 86% observed a single time. Sequenced input: PBMCs. The receptors were gathered from a woman in her 30s in good health and CMV-seronegative. Both conserved end residues are part of each CDR3. The order of the fields is V gene, J gene, D gene, clone size, CDR3 length, CDR3 DNA, CDR3 protein. D genes are given only for firm matches. The size entry is marked missing in some rows and otherwise reads once, few, many or a size class.

TRBV6-1	TRBJ2-7	TRBD1	.	15	TGTGCCAGCAGTAGAACCGGGACAGGGGGCCACGAGCAGTACTTC	CASSRTGTGGHEQYF
TRBV5-1	TRBJ2-3	TRBD1	.	16	TGCGCCAGCAGCTTGGCGGACAGGGTATTTTCAGATACGCAGTATTTT	CASSLADRVFSDTQYF
TRBV4-2	TRBJ2-2	TRBD2	.	17	TGTGCCAGCAGCCAGGACGGACTAGCGGGATCAACCGGGGAGCTGTTTTTT	CASSQDGLAGSTGELFF
TRBV9	TRBJ1-2	.	.	14	TGTGCCAGCAGCCCCCCGGCGGGGTTTTATGGCTACACCTTC	CASSPPAGFYGYTF
TRBV27	TRBJ2-5	TRBD1	.	15	TGTGCCAGCAGTGAGGGACAGGGAATGTCTGAGACCCAGTACTTC	CASSEGQGMSETQYF
TRBV20-1	TRBJ2-1	.	.	11	TGCAGTGCTAGAGCAGCGAATGAGCAGTTCTTC	CSARAANEQFF
TRBV6-1	TRBJ1-5	.	.	14	TGTGCCAGCAGTGAGGGAGATAGCAATCAGCCCCAGCATTTT	CASSEGDSNQPQHF
TRBV4-3	TRBJ2-3	.	.	14	TGCGCCAGCAGCCAAGAGGGAGTTGCAGATACGCAGTATTTT	CASSQEGVADTQYF
TRBV11-2	TRBJ2-7	.	.	16	TGTGCCAGCAGCACACCTTCGCCGGCAGGATCGCACGAGCAGTACTTC	CASSTPSPAGSHEQYF
TRBV10-3	TRBJ2-2	.	.	14	TGTGCCATCAGTGCGGCGGAAAGAACCGGGGAGCTGTTTTTT	CAISAAERTGELFF
TRBV4-1	TRBJ2-1	TRBD2	few	19	TGCGCCAGCAGCCTCCTAAGGCAGCGGGAGGTCGGACTTTACAATGAGCAGTTCTTC	CASSLLRQREVGLYNEQFF
TRBV19	TRBJ1-1	TRBD1	.	15	TGTGCCAGTAGTATAGTTGACAGGGGGGGCACTGAAGCTTTCTTT	CASSIVDRGGTEAFF
TRBV7-2	TRBJ2-5	TRBD1	few	15	TGTGCCAGCAGCACCCGGACAGGGGAGGGGAAGACCCAGTACTTC	CASSTRTGEGKTQYF
TRBV10-3	TRBJ1-2	TRBD1	.	15	TGTGCCATCAGTGAGTCGACAGGGCCCAACTATGGCTACACCTTC	CAISESTGPNYGYTF
TRBV7-8	TRBJ2-7	TRBD1	.	19	TGTGCCAGCAGCTTAGCTGAGGGGGTTATGTCCGGGACAGGGTACGAGCAGTACTTC	CASSLAEGVMSGTGYEQYF
TRBV7-3	TRBJ2-3	.	.	13	TGTGCCAGCAGCTCCCTAGTTTCAAATACGCAGTATTTT	CASSSLVSNTQYF
TRBV5-1	TRBJ2-2	.	.	14	TGCGCCAGCAGCTTGGGACAAAACACCGGGGAGCTGTTTTTT	CASSLGQNTGELFF
TRBV19	TRBJ2-5	.	.	14	TGTGCCAGTAGTATCTTGATGACTTCGGAGACCCAGTACTTC	CASSILMTSETQYF
TRBV13	TRBJ2-1	TRBD1	.	15	TGTGCCAGCCGGACCGGGACAGGGGGCATCAATGAGCAGTTCTTC	CASRTGTGGINEQFF
TRBV2	TRBJ2-2	TRBD1	.	15	TGTGCCAGCAGACGTAGCAGGGGGAGCACCGGGGAGCTGTTTTTT	CASRRSRGSTGELFF